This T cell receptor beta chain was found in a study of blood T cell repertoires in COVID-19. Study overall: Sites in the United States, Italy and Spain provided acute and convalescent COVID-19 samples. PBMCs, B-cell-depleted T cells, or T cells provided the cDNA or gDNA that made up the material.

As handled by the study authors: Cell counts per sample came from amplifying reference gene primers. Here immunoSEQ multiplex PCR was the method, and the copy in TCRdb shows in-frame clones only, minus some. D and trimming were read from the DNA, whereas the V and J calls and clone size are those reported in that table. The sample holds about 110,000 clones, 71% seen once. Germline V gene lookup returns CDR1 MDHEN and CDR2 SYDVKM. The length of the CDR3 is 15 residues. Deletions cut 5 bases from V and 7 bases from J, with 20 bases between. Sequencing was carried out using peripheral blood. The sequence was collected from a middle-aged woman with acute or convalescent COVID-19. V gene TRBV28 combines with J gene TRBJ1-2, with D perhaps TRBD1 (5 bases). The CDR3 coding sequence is TGTGCCAGCAGTCTTCGGACACTCCAGCGGGGTGGCTACACCTTC. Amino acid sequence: CASSLRTLQRGGYTF.